A single sample gave rise to the 15 T cell receptor beta chains below, sequenced in a study of PD-1 blockade in classical Hodgkin lymphoma. Profiling relied on immunoSEQ multiplex PCR, and the TCRdb table lists in-frame clones only, not all of them. The sample shows about 100,000 clones, roughly nine tenths of them seen only once. The patients all showed relapse after autologous stem cell transplantation, while their brentuximab vedotin exposure varied. This material consisted of peripheral blood mononuclear cells (PBMCs), taken before the second cycle of nivolumab. Receptors originate from a human donor with classical Hodgkin lymphoma.

The CDR3 reads CASGLTLFRDTQYF. The CDR3 DNA reads as TGTGCCAGCGGCTTAACCTTATTCCGTGATACGCAGTATTTT. The V and J genes are TRBV6-6 and TRBJ2-3, with D unresolved. Trimming stripped 8 bases from V and 6 bases from J, with 18 bases between. This CDR3 has 14 amino acids. Germline V gives CDR1 MNHNY, CDR2 SVGAGI (reference sequence).

This clone occurred a few times. The chain combines TRBV6-5 with TRBJ1-5, with TRBD1 matching over 7 bases. The CDR3 contains 16 residues. Germline values: CDR1 MNHEY, CDR2 SVGAGI. The V segment lost 2 bases and the J segment 6 bases; nucleotides outside the gene matches: 10. This chain's CDR3 is CASSYKMVTGSQPQHF. The CDR3 DNA reads TGTGCCAGCAGTTACAAGATGGTGACAGGGAGTCAGCCCCAGCATTTT.

This clone was seen a handful of times. The chain carries TRBV11-3 and TRBJ2-5, with D tentatively TRBD1 (6 bases). CDR3 length equals 13 residues. Germline values: CDR1 SGHNT, CDR2 YENEEA. V was shortened by 5 bases and J by 4 bases, with 11 bases between the two germline ends. This CDR3 is CASSAGTLETQYF. CDR3 DNA: TGTGCCAGCAGCGCCGGGACACTAGAGACCCAGTACTTC.

The chain carries TRBV14 and TRBJ1-1; the D gene is possibly TRBD1 (5 bases). CDR3 length: 15 amino acids. Looked up from germline, CDR1 is SGHDN and CDR2 is FVKESK. V lost 4 bases to trimming and J lost 4 bases, with 16 bases between them. The CDR3 loop is CASSPAGVYSTEAFF. CDR3 in DNA: TGTGCCAGCAGCCCAGCGGGGGTGTATAGCACTGAAGCTTTCTTT.

This clone was observed a handful of times. The DNA is omitted, as the CDR3 cannot be located on it reliably, and the CDR3 follows TCRdb's listing. The genes are TRBV6-1 and TRBJ2-7. The CDR3 has 14 residues if both end residues are counted. Germline loops: CDR1 MNHNS, CDR2 SASEGT. CDR3 amino acids: CASSSSTDGVEQYF.

This clone was recorded once. The J gene is TRBJ2-2, the V gene TRBV28; TRBD1 might be the D (5 bases). The CDR3 is 14 residues long. V was pared by 6 bases and J by 3 bases, with 11 bases between. CDR1 MDHEN and CDR2 SYDVKM come from the germline V gene. Here the CDR3 reads CASSPDRHTGELFF. In nucleotides, the CDR3 is TGTGCCAGCAGCCCAGACAGACACACCGGGGAGCTGTTTTTT.

This chain connects TRBV19 to TRBJ2-1; D gene ambiguous. V lost 5 bases and J 9 bases, leaving 11 bases between the germline ends. CDR1 is LNHDA and CDR2 is SQIVND in the germline V gene (reference sequence). The CDR3 sequence is 12 residues long. CDR3 nucleotide sequence: TGTGCCAGTAGTCGACCCGGCGGTGAGCAGTTCTTC. Translation gives CASSRPGGEQFF. Full variable domain (remainder filled in from reference TRBV19 and TRBJ2-1): DGGITQSPKYLFRKEGQNVTLSCEQNLNHDAMYWYRQDPGQGLRLIYYSQIVNDFQKGDIAEGYSVSREKKESFPLTVTSAQKNPTAFYLCASSRPGGEQFFGPGTRLTVL.

The V call is TRBV6-5, the J call TRBJ2-5; D is ambiguous. The CDR3 runs to 16 residues. V lost 2 bases and J 1 base, leaving 14 bases between the germline ends. Germline CDR1 MNHEY, CDR2 SVGAGI. CDR3 coding DNA: TGTGCCAGCAGTTACACCAGACCCTTTTCCCAAGAGACCCAGTACTTC. It translates to CASSYTRPFSQETQYF.

The chain combines TRBV7-9 with TRBJ1-3; 8 bases match TRBD1. The germline CDR1 and CDR2 sequences are SEHNR and FQNEAQ (reference sequence). Trimming at V came to 8 bases and at J to 0 bases, leaving 3 bases not matched to a gene. This CDR3 is built from 14 residues. CDR3 amino acids: CASRTGGSGNTIYF. In nucleotides, the CDR3 is TGTGCCAGCCGAACAGGGGGCTCTGGAAACACCATATATTTT.

J is TRBJ1-1 and V is TRBV19; no reliable D call. This CDR3 has 15 residues. V lost 1 base and J 2 bases, leaving 11 bases between the germline ends. Per the germline V gene, CDR1 is LNHDA and CDR2 is SQIVND (reference sequence). CDR3 residues: CASSIASFTNTEAFF. The CDR3 nucleotides read TGTGCCAGTAGTATAGCGTCCTTTACCAACACTGAAGCTTTCTTT.

The rearrangement uses TRBV7-2 and TRBJ1-5, with a possible D match to TRBD1 (5 bases). With 3 bases removed from V and 1 base from J, the gap between germline ends came to 22 bases. This CDR3 has 19 residues. Germline values: CDR1 SGHTA, CDR2 FQGNSA. CDR3 sequence reads: CASSLGQGRVGWSNQPQHF. The CDR3 DNA follows: TGTGCCAGCAGCTTGGGGCAGGGTAGGGTTGGTTGGAGCAATCAGCCCCAGCATTTT.

This chain joins TRBV28 and TRBJ1-5, with 9 bases identical to TRBD1. This CDR3 contains 15 residues. Germline values: CDR1 MDHEN, CDR2 SYDVKM. V was pared by 6 bases and J by 4 bases, with 7 bases of the junction left unmatched. CDR3 in amino acids: CASSRTGVRNQPQHF. DNA of the CDR3: TGTGCCAGCAGCCGGACAGGGGTCCGAAATCAGCCCCAGCATTTT. Full variable domain (missing parts from reference TRBV28 and TRBJ1-5): DVKVTQSSRYLVKRTGEKVFLECVQDMDHENMFWYRQDPGLGLRLIYFSYDVKMKEKGDIPEGYSVSREKKERFSLILESASTNQTSMYLCASSRTGVRNQPQHFGDGTRLSIL.

This clone was seen only once. This sequence joins TRBV11-2 and TRBJ1-4, with TRBD1 as a possible D gene (6 bases). Trimming pared 1 base from V and 2 bases from J, leaving 11 bases between. Germline V gene sequence: CDR1 SGHAT, CDR2 FQNNGV. The CDR3 length is 16 residues. CDR3 region: CASSLGRGRTNEKLFF. The DNA of the CDR3 is TGTGCCAGCAGCTTAGGCCGGGGGCGGACTAATGAAAAACTGTTTTTT.

This chain joins TRBV7-2 and TRBJ1-2; 7 nucleotides match TRBD1. V shed 5 bases and J 6 bases; nucleotides not matched to a gene: 12. The V gene's germline CDR1 is SGHTA and CDR2 FQGNSA. The CDR3 is 15 residues long. Written as DNA, the CDR3 is TGTGCCAGCAGCCCCGACAGGGTTCCGCTTAATGGCTACACCTTC. It is translated as CASSPDRVPLNGYTF.

The table lists this clone with a count of one. The gene calls are TRBV7-6 and TRBJ2-7, with D possibly being TRBD2 (5 bases). This CDR3 has 14 residues. The germline gives CDR1 SGHVS, CDR2 FNYEAQ. Trimming removed 5 bases at V and 2 bases at J, with 13 bases between. CDR3 sequence: CASSPGSETYEQYF. The DNA for the CDR3 is TGTGCCAGCAGCCCGGGGAGCGAAACCTACGAGCAGTACTTC.